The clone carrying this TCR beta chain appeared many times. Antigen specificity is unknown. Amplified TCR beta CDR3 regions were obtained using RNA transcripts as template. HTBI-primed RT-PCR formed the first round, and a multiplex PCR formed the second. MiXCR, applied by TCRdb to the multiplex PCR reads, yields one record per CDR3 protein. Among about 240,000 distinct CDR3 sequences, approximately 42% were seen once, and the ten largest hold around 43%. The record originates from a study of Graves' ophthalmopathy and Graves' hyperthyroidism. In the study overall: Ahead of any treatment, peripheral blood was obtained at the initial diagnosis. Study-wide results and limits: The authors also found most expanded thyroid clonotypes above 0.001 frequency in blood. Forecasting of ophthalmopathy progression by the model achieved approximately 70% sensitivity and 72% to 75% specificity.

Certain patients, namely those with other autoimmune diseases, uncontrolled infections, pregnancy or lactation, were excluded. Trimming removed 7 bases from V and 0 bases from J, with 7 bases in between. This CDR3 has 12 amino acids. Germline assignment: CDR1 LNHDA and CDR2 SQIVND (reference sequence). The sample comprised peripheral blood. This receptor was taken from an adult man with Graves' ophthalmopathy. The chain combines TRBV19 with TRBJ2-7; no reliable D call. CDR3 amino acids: CASMKASYEQYF. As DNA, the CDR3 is TGTGCCAGTATGAAGGCCTCCTACGAGCAGTACTTC.